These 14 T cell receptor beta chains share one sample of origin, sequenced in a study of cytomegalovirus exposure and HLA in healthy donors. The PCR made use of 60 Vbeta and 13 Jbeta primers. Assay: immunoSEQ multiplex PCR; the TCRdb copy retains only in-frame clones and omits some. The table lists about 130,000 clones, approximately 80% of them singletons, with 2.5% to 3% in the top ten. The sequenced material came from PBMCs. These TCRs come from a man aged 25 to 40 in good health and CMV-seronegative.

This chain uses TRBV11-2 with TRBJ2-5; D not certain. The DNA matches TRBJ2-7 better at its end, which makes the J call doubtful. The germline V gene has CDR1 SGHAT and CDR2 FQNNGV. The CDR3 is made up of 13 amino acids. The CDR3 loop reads CASSPGRLYEQYF. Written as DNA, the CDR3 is TGTGCCAGCAGCCCGGGTAGGCTCTACGAGCAGTACTTC.

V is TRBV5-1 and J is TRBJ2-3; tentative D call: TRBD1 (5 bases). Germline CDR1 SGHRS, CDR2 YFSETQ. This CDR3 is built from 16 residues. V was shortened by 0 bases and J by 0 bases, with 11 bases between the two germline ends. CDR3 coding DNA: TGCGCCAGCAGCTTGGAGGGGTCCACTAGCACAGATACGCAGTATTTT. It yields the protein CASSLEGSTSTDTQYF.

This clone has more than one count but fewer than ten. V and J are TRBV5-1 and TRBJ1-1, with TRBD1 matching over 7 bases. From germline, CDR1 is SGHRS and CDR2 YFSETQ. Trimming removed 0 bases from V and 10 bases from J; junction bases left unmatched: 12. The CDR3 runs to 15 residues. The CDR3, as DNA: TGCGCCAGCAGCTTGGGACAGGGCGGCCAACGCCCAGCTTTCTTT. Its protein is CASSLGQGGQRPAFF. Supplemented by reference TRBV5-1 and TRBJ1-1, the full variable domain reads KAGVTQTPRYLIKTRGQQVTLSCSPISGHRSVSWYQQTPGQGLQFLFEYFSETQRNKGNFPGRFSGRQFSNSRSEMNVSTLELGDSALYLCASSLGQGGQRPAFFGQGTRLTVV.

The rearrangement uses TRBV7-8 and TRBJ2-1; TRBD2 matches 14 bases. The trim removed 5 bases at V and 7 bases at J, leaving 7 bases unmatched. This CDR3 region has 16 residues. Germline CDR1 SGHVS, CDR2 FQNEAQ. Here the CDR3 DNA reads TGTGCCAGCAGCACGGGACTAGCGGGAGACTCAAATGAGCAGTTCTTC. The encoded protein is CASSTGLAGDSNEQFF.

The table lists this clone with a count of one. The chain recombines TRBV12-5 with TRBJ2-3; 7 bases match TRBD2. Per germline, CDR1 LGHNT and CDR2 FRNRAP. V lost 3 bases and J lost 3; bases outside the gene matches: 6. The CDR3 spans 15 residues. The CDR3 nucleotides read TGTGCTAGTGGTTTTGACGGGAGGAGTACAGATACGCAGTATTTT. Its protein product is CASGFDGRSTDTQYF.

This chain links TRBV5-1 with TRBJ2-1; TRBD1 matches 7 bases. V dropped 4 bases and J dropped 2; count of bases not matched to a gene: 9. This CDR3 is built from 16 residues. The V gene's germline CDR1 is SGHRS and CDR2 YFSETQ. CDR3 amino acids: CASSSMTGNAYNEQFF. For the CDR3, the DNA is TGCGCCAGCAGCAGTATGACAGGGAATGCCTACAATGAGCAGTTCTTC.

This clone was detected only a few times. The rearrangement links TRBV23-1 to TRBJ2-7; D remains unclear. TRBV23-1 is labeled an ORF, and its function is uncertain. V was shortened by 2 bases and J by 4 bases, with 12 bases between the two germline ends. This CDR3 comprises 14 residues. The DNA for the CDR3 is TGCGCCAGCAGTCAAGGGCCTTTACCTTACGAGCAGTACTTC. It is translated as CASSQGPLPYEQYF.

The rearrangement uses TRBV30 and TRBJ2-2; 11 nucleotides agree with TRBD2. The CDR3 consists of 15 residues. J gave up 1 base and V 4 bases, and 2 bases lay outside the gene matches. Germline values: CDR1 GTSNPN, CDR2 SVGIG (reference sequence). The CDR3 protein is CAWNLAGGNTGELFF. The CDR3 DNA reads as TGTGCCTGGAACCTAGCGGGAGGGAACACCGGGGAGCTGTTTTTT. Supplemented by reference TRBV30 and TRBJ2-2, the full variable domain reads SQTIHQWPATLVQPVGSPLSLECTVEGTSNPNLYWYRQAAGRGLQLLFYSVGIGQISSEVPQNLSASRPQDRQFILSSKKLLLSDSGFYLCAWNLAGGNTGELFFGEGSRLTVL.

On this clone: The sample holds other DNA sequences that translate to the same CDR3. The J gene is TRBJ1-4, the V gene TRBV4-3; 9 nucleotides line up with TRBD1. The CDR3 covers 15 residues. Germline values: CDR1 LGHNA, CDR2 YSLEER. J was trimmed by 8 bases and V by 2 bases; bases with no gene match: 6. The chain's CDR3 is CASSQTQGAGEKLFF. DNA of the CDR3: TGCGCCAGCAGCCAAACACAGGGGGCTGGGGAAAAACTGTTTTTT.

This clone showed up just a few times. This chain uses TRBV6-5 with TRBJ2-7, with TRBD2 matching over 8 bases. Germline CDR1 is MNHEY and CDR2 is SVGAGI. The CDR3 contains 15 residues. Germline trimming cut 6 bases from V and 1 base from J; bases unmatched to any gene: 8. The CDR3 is CASRRIAGSSYEQYF. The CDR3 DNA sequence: TGTGCCAGCAGACGTATAGCGGGAAGTTCCTACGAGCAGTACTTC.

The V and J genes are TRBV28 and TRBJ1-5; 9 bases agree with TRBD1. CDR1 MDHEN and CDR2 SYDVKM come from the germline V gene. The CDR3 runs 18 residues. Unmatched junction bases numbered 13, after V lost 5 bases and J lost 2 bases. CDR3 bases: TGTGCCAGCAGTCTAGGGACAGGGACGCGGGTAGGCAATCAGCCCCAGCATTTT. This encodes CASSLGTGTRVGNQPQHF.

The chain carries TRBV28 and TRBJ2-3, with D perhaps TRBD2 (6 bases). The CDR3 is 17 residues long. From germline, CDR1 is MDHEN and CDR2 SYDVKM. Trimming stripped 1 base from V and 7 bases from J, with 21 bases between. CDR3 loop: CASSLSTEEGYINTQYF. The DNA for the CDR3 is TGTGCCAGCAGTTTATCGACAGAGGAGGGTTATATAAATACGCAGTATTTT. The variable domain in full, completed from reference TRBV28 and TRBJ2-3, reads DVKVTQSSRYLVKRTGEKVFLECVQDMDHENMFWYRQDPGLGLRLIYFSYDVKMKEKGDIPEGYSVSREKKERFSLILESASTNQTSMYLCASSLSTEEGYINTQYFGPGTRLTVL.

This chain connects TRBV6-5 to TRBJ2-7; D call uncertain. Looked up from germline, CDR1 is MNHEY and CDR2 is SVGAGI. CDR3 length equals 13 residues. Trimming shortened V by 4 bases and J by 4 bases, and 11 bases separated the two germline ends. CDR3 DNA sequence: TGTGCCAGCAGTTCTGGTCCCAGTTACGAGCAGTACTTC. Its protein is CASSSGPSYEQYF.

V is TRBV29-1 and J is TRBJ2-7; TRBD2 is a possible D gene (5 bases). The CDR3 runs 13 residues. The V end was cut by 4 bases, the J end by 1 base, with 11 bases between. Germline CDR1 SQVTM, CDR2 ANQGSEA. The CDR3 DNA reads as TGCAGCGTTGCGGGGTTTGTTTCCTACGAGCAGTACTTC. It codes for CSVAGFVSYEQYF.